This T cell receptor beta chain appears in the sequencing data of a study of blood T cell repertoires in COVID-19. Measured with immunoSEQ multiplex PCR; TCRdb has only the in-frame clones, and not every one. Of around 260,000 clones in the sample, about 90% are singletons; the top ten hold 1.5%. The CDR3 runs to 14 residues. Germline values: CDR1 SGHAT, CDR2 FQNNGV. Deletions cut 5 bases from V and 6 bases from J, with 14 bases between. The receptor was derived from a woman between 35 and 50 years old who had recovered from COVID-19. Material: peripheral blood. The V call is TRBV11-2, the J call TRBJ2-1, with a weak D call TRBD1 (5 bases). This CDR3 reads CASSAPHQGNEQFF. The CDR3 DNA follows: TGTGCCAGCAGCGCCCCTCATCAGGGCAATGAGCAGTTCTTC.